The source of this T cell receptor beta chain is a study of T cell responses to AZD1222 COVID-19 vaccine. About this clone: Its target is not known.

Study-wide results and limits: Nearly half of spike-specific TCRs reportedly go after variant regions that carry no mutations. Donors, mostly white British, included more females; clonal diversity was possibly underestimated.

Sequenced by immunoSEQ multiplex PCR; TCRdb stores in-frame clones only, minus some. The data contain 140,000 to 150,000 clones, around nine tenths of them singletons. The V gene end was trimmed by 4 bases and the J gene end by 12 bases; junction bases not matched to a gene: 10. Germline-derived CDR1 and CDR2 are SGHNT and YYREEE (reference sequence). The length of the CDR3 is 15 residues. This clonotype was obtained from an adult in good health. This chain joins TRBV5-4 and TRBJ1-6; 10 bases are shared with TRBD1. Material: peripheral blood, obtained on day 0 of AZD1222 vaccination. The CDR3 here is CASSRGQGPGRPLHF. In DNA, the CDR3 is TGTGCCAGCAGCAGGGGACAGGGGCCTGGGAGACCCCTCCACTTT.